A selection of T cell receptor beta chains follows, all from one sample in a study of cytomegalovirus exposure and HLA in healthy donors. The assay was immunoSEQ multiplex PCR, and TCRdb's table has in-frame clones only and misses some. The table lists around 53,000 clones, roughly 79% of them singletons, with about 3% in the top ten. The specimen was PBMCs. These receptors all come from a man between 45 and 60 years old in good health and CMV-seronegative. Each CDR3 is given with its conserved first and last residue. A D gene is named only where the DNA matches it firmly. Part of the rows lack a size; the others show once, few, many or a class for expanded clones.

-,TRBV5-1,TRBD2,TRBJ2-1,TGCGCCAGCAGCTTTGCGGGGGGGAACTACAATGAGCAGTTCTTC,CASSFAGGNYNEQFF
-,TRBV27,TRBD1,TRBJ2-3,TGTGCCAGCAGCAGACAGGGGGTGGCAGATACGCAGTATTTT,CASSRQGVADTQYF
-,TRBV27,-,TRBJ2-3,TGTGCCAGCAGGGCGACTAGTCCAGATACGCAGTATTTT,CASRATSPDTQYF
-,TRBV2,TRBD1,TRBJ1-2,TGTGCCAGCAGTGAACCGGGACAGAACTATGGCTACACCTTC,CASSEPGQNYGYTF
-,TRBV10-1,-,TRBJ1-1,TGCGCCAGCAGTGAATCAGGCCTGAACACTGAAGCTTTCTTT,CASSESGLNTEAFF
-,TRBV20-1,-,TRBJ2-7,TGCAGTGCTAGAGGCGACTACGAGCAGTACTTC,CSARGDYEQYF
-,TRBV4-2,TRBD1,TRBJ1-5,TGTGCCAGCAGCCAGGACCGGACAGGGGAGAATCAGCCCCAGCATTTT,CASSQDRTGENQPQHF
-,TRBV1,-,TRBJ2-3,TGCACCAGCAGCCTCCTAACGAGAGGGCGGGGGGCCCATCAGGGCACAGATACGCAGTATTTT,CTSSLLTRGRGAHQGTDTQYF
-,TRBV9,-,TRBJ2-1,TGTGCCAGCAGCGTAGGTTGGGGGGGCAGAGTGGGCAATGAGCAGTTCTTC,CASSVGWGGRVGNEQFF
few,TRBV11-1,-,TRBJ2-5,TGTGCCAGCAGCTTAGGACAGGTCCAAGAGACCCAGTACTTC,CASSLGQVQETQYF
-,TRBV27,-,TRBJ2-1,TGTGCCAGCAACACAGAATCCCTCTCCTACAATGAGCAGTTCTTC,CASNTESLSYNEQFF
-,TRBV5-1,TRBD2,TRBJ2-5,TGCGCCAGCAGCTGGGGGGGACTCCAAGAGACCCAGTACTTC,CASSWGGLQETQYF
-,TRBV5-1,TRBD2,TRBJ2-7,TGCGCCAGCAGCTTGGTCGGGGGGAGTACCTACGAGCAGTACTTC,CASSLVGGSTYEQYF